The T cell receptor beta chain under discussion was sequenced for a study of shared clonotypes between healthy human individuals. Study-wide findings and caveats: Lower generation probabilities were found for non-shared clonotypes than for those shared by all four donors. Blood was the sole source, and tissue repertoires probably differ.

Clones were read by immunoSEQ multiplex PCR, and TCRdb kept only the in-frame ones, dropping some. The sample contains about 750,000 clones, around 92% of which appear only once. Remarks on this clone: Its antigen is not identified.

CDR3 length: 15 amino acids. V was pared by 1 base and J by 5 bases, with 5 bases of the junction left unmatched. Germline V gene data show CDR1 as MGHRA and CDR2 as YSYEKL. As defined, naive CD8 cells were CD45RO-negative and positively selected for CCR7, with terminally differentiated effector memory CD45RA+ cells excluded. All donors qualified as healthy HIV-negative adults and had experienced no recent acute infections or vaccinations. Every donor was a Caucasian adult from Nashville, Tennessee. Sequenced material: naive CD8+ T cells sorted from blood. The rearrangement links TRBV4-1 to TRBJ2-1; TRBD2 agrees at 7 bases. This receptor was obtained from a man in his thirties or forties in good health. The DNA of the CDR3 is TGCGCCAGCAGCCAAGGCGGGGGTTCTGACAATGAGCAGTTCTTC. Amino acids: CASSQGGGSDNEQFF.